Below, one T cell receptor (beta chain) is given with its context. Treatment noted: oral pan-JAK inhibitor, 5-10 mg twice daily. Reverse transcribed after extraction, RNA yielded cDNA as the sequencing template. Produced via immunoSEQ multiplex PCR; TCRdb's table is partial and in-frame only. Seen here are about 110,000 clones, around three fifths observed once, and the top ten hold 3% to 3.5%. The source of the sample is a study of CD8+ T cells in alopecia areata. Turning to the study itself: Each of the treated patients was given oral tofacitinib, 5 to 10 mg twice daily, for moderate-to-severe alopecia areata.

The CDR3 is 15 residues long. Germline V lookup: CDR1 SGDLS, CDR2 YYNGEE. With V trimmed by 3 bases and J by 4 bases, 4 bases remained unmatched. The TCR sequence derives from a human donor with alopecia areata. V and J are TRBV9 and TRBJ1-2; 12 bases match TRBD1. Sequenced here: CD4+ T cells sorted from blood, sampled at week 24, from a patient treated with tofacitinib. The CDR3 protein is CASSGGTGGGYGYTF. In DNA, the CDR3 is TGTGCCAGCAGCGGAGGGACAGGGGGCGGCTATGGCTACACCTTC.